A selection of T cell receptor beta chains follows, all from one sample in a study of cytomegalovirus exposure and HLA in healthy donors. Sequencing was performed with immunoSEQ multiplex PCR; in TCRdb, only in-frame clones are kept and a portion is missing. Of about 190,000 clones in the sample, around 80% were seen once. The source material was PBMCs. The receptors originated from a woman between 18 and 29 years old in good health and CMV-seropositive. CDR3s include the opening cysteine and the closing phenylalanine or tryptophan. The D gene is left open where the match is weak. Size is omitted from some rows. Given values are once, few, many or a class for expanded clones.

clone_size d_call j_call v_call cdr3_aa cdr3_nt
- - TRBJ2-5 TRBV6-1 CASGGTFQETQYF TGTGCCAGCGGGGGGACTTTCCAAGAGACCCAGTACTTC
- TRBD1 TRBJ1-3 TRBV18 CASSPSPGYSGTGAGNTIYF TGTGCCAGCTCACCTAGCCCGGGATACTCCGGGACAGGGGCTGGAAACACCATATATTTT
- - TRBJ2-1 TRBV7-9 CASSLALGSGRYNEQFF TGTGCCAGCAGCTTAGCCCTGGGGAGCGGCAGGTACAATGAGCAGTTCTTC
- - TRBJ2-3 TRBV7-2 CASSLPRRGSTDTQYF TGTGCCAGCAGCCTCCCCCGGCGGGGAAGCACAGATACGCAGTATTTT
- - TRBJ1-2 TRBV27 CASSPTGGRTYGYTF TGTGCCAGCAGCCCCACCGGGGGGCGAACCTATGGCTACACCTTC
- TRBD2 TRBJ2-1 TRBV5-1 CASSLVTSDNGEQFF TGCGCCAGCAGCTTGGTGACTAGCGATAACGGTGAGCAGTTCTTC
- - TRBJ2-1 TRBV7-9 CASSLVGLGEPNEQFF TGTGCCAGCAGCTTAGTTGGGTTGGGAGAGCCCAATGAGCAGTTCTTC
few - TRBJ2-2 TRBV28 CASSLYQDLQAGELFF TGTGCCAGCAGTCTCTATCAGGATCTCCAGGCAGGGGAGCTGTTTTTT
- TRBD1 TRBJ1-2 TRBV5-1 CASSLEGTGYGNYGYTF TGCGCCAGCAGCTTGGAGGGGACAGGGTATGGTAACTATGGCTACACCTTC
- - TRBJ2-2 TRBV5-1 CASSLELGELFF TGCGCCAGCAGCTTGGAGCTCGGGGAGCTGTTTTTT
- TRBD2 TRBJ2-1 TRBV2 CASSEVRAGGKNEQFF TGTGCCAGCAGTGAAGTTAGGGCGGGGGGAAAGAATGAGCAGTTCTTC
- TRBD2 TRBJ2-5 TRBV5-1 CASSLVLAGHRETQYF TGCGCCAGCAGCTTGGTTCTAGCGGGGCACAGGGAGACCCAGTACTTC
- TRBD2 TRBJ2-5 TRBV6-1 CASGGVAGGQETQYF TGTGCCAGCGGGGGAGTAGCGGGGGGTCAAGAGACCCAGTACTTC
- - TRBJ1-1 TRBV28 CASSQRRGGESDSEAFF TGTGCCAGCAGTCAACGTCGGGGGGGCGAAAGTGACTCTGAAGCTTTCTTT
- TRBD2 TRBJ2-2 TRBV4-3 CASSQESGGVNTGELFF TGCGCCAGCAGCCAAGAGAGCGGGGGGGTGAACACCGGGGAGCTGTTTTTT
- - TRBJ1-4 TRBV30 CAWSVRGEKLFF TGTGCCTGGAGTGTACGGGGTGAAAAACTGTTTTTT
once - TRBJ1-2 TRBV5-5 CASSFIQGNYGYTF TGTGCCAGCAGCTTCATTCAGGGGAACTATGGCTACACCTTC
- TRBD2 TRBJ2-1 TRBV11-3 CASLKRSSGETYNEQFF TGTGCCAGCTTAAAAAGATCTAGCGGGGAGACCTACAATGAGCAGTTCTTC
- - TRBJ1-6 TRBV18 CASSPDRNYNSPLHF TGTGCCAGCTCACCAGACAGGAACTATAATTCACCCCTCCACTTT
- - TRBJ2-3 TRBV19 CASSIVTDMDTQYF TGTGCCAGTAGTATAGTTACAGACATGGATACGCAGTATTTT
- - TRBJ1-2 TRBV27 CASSLQGTYGYTF TGTGCCAGCAGCCTTCAGGGAACCTATGGCTACACCTTC
- - TRBJ2-1 TRBV28 CASSTPTGFRYNEQFF TGTGCCAGCAGTACCCCAACAGGGTTTCGCTACAATGAGCAGTTCTTC
few TRBD2 TRBJ2-3 TRBV6-1 CASSEWPSGLTDTQYF TGTGCCAGCAGTGAATGGCCTAGCGGCCTCACAGATACGCAGTATTTT
- - TRBJ2-7 TRBV4-1 CASSQGTADYEQYF TGCGCCAGCAGCCAAGGGACAGCTGACTACGAGCAGTACTTC
- TRBD1 TRBJ1-1 TRBV2 CASSSSRDSGGMNTEAFF TGTGCCAGCAGTTCGTCCCGGGACAGTGGCGGAATGAACACTGAAGCTTTCTTT
- - TRBJ1-2 TRBV19 CASSIHDRFAANYGYTF TGTGCCAGTAGTATACATGACAGGTTTGCCGCTAACTATGGCTACACCTTC
few TRBD1 TRBJ1-2 TRBV30 CAWRPPGQGYGYTF TGTGCCTGGAGACCCCCGGGACAGGGGTATGGCTACACCTTC
- TRBD1 TRBJ1-3 TRBV5-4 CASSTPNQGARNTIYF TGTGCCAGCAGCACGCCTAACCAGGGGGCAAGGAACACCATATATTTT
- - TRBJ2-3 TRBV27 CASSLFGTDTQYF TGTGCCAGCAGTTTATTCGGCACAGATACGCAGTATTTT
few - TRBJ1-5 TRBV7-3 CASSLNRDQPQHF TGTGCCAGCAGCTTAAACAGGGATCAGCCCCAGCATTTT
- TRBD2 TRBJ2-3 TRBV9 CASSVDQRGITDTQYF TGTGCCAGCAGCGTAGACCAGCGGGGGATCACAGATACGCAGTATTTT
- - TRBJ2-5 TRBV5-6 CASSSQGLGETQYF TGTGCCAGCAGCTCGCAGGGGCTAGGGGAGACCCAGTACTTC
- TRBD1 TRBJ2-2 TRBV5-1 CASSWDGTGNPGELFF TGCGCCAGCAGCTGGGATGGGACAGGGAACCCCGGGGAGCTGTTTTTT
- - TRBJ2-3 TRBV2 CASGGGQGTDTQYF TGTGCCAGCGGGGGGGGCCAGGGGACAGATACGCAGTATTTT
- - TRBJ1-1 TRBV5-6 CASSLGGGNTEAFF TGTGCCAGCAGCTTGGGGGGAGGCAACACTGAAGCTTTCTTT
- TRBD1 TRBJ2-1 TRBV28 CASSGTGMFDEQFF TGTGCCAGCAGTGGGACAGGGATGTTCGATGAGCAGTTCTTC
few - TRBJ2-3 TRBV5-1 CASSRGRPFTDTQYF TGCGCCAGCAGCCGGGGGAGACCCTTCACAGATACGCAGTATTTT
- TRBD1 TRBJ1-4 TRBV2 CASSAAQGVGLFF TGTGCCAGCAGTGCGGCTCAGGGGGTAGGACTGTTTTTT
- - TRBJ1-4 TRBV23-1 CASSQYKGFCCTDEKLFF TGCGCCAGCAGTCAATACAAGGGGTTCTGTTGTACTGATGAAAAACTGTTTTTT
- TRBD1 TRBJ1-1 TRBV19 CASSIYGTGGTEAFF TGTGCCAGTAGTATCTATGGGACAGGGGGCACTGAAGCTTTCTTT
- TRBD1 TRBJ1-6 TRBV6-6 CASSYSAGGFGSPLHF TGTGCCAGCAGTTACTCGGCAGGGGGATTCGGTTCACCCCTCCACTTT
- - TRBJ2-7 TRBV30 CAWTLDSGYEQYF TGTGCCTGGACTTTGGACAGCGGCTACGAGCAGTACTTC
- - TRBJ2-3 TRBV4-2 CASSQNGGLDTQYF TGTGCCAGCAGCCAAAATGGGGGGTTAGATACGCAGTATTTT
- TRBD2 TRBJ2-3 TRBV4-2 CASSQGGGDTDTQYF TGTGCCAGCAGCCAAGGGGGGGGAGACACAGATACGCAGTATTTT